This T cell receptor beta chain is from a study of blood T cell repertoires in COVID-19. Study information: Sample material is recorded as cDNA or gDNA derived from T cells, B-cell-depleted T cells, or PBMCs.

As processed by the authors: Estimates of nucleated cell counts were drawn from the amplification of reference gene primers. The data were produced by immunoSEQ multiplex PCR, yet TCRdb's version contains in-frame clones alone and is incomplete. The V and J calls and the clone size are those of that table, but D and trimming were determined from the DNA. The data show 210,000 or so clones, approximately 80% seen once. The sample was PBMCs or T cells enriched from blood (not recorded which). The receptor's source is a woman in her forties or fifties with acute COVID-19.

CDR3 bases: TGCGCCAGCAGCACGGGACTAGCGGGGGGGCCTAAGACCTACAATGAGCAGTTCTTC. Its protein is CASSTGLAGGPKTYNEQFF. V gene TRBV5-1 combines with J gene TRBJ2-1, with TRBD2 matching over 16 bases. Trimming took 4 bases from V and 2 from J; bases not matched to a gene: 9. Germline CDR1 is SGHRS and CDR2 is YFSETQ. CDR3 size: 19 residues.